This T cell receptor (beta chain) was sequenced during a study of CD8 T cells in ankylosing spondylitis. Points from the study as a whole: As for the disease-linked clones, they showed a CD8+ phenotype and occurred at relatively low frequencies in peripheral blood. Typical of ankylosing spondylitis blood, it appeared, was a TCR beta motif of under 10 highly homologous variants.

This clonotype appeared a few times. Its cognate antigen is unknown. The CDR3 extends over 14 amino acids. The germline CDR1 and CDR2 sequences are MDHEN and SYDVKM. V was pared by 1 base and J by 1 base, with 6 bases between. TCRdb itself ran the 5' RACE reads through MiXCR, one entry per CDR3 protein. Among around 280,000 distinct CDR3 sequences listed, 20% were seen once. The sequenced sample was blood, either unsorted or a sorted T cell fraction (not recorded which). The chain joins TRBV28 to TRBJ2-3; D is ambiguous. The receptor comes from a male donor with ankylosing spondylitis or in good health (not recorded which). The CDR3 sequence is CASSLLQGTDTQYF. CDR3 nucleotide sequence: TGTGCCAGCAGTTTATTGCAGGGCACAGATACGCAGTATTTT.